This T cell receptor (beta chain) was profiled in a study of chemoradiotherapy in HPV16-positive cancers. Sequencing was performed with immunoSEQ multiplex PCR; in TCRdb, only in-frame clones are kept and a portion is missing. The table lists around 15,000 clones, about 90% of them singletons. The CDR3 is 12 residues long. Germline values: CDR1 MNHEY, CDR2 SVGAGI. Losses at the gene ends were 6 bases for V and 9 bases for J; bases not matched to a gene: 4. The sequencing used blood, collected from a patient who underwent chemoradiotherapy. The clonotype comes from a human donor with HPV-associated anogenital cancer. The V and J genes are TRBV6-5 and TRBJ2-1; 8 nucleotides align to TRBD2. CDR3: CASSHGGGEQFF. CDR3 in DNA: TGTGCCAGCAGCCACGGGGGGGGTGAGCAGTTCTTC.